This TCR beta chain is drawn from a study of T cells in Graves' hyperthyroidism and ophthalmopathy. On the study more broadly: Specimen type is peripheral blood, collected at initial diagnosis prior to any treatment. Notes on the study in general: Ophthalmopathy, which appeared later, was predicted by the model a median approximately six months before onset.

CDR1 KGHDR and CDR2 SFDVKD come from the germline V gene. CDR3 length: 18 residues. The V end lost 3 bases, the J end lost 0 bases, and 16 bases lay between the germline ends. RNA transcripts provided the source from which TCR beta CDR3 regions were amplified. HTBI primers drove first-round RT-PCR of the TCR CDR3. TCRdb recomputed calls from the multiplex PCR reads with MiXCR, one row per CDR3 protein. The sample lists hundreds of thousands of distinct CDR3 sequences, about 14% occurring once. This clonotype was recorded many times. Its antigen is as yet unknown. These patients, aged 18 to 65, had recently diagnosed hyperthyroidism lasting under 2 months. PBMCs came from about 10 ml fresh peripheral blood.

The material sequenced was blood. This clonotype was sampled from a woman between 18 and 29 years old with Graves' hyperthyroidism. The chain couples TRBV24-1 to TRBJ2-2; possible D gene TRBD1, 5 bases. The CDR3 DNA reads TGTGCCACCAGTGATATGGACATCCTACCCCCGAACACCGGGGAGCTGTTTTTT. It yields the protein CATSDMDILPPNTGELFF.